The 18 T cell receptor beta chains below were found in one sample sequenced in a study of beta chain features in type 1 diabetes. Expressed TCRB transcripts were sequenced because the entire RNA isolate underwent reverse transcription. Sequencing used immunoSEQ multiplex PCR; TCRdb keeps in-frame clones, though not all of them. The sample contains 160,000 or so clones, approximately 9.1% of which appear only once. Sample: central memory CD4+ T cells from blood. Every receptor here comes from a woman under 30 in good health.

This rearrangement joins TRBV2 to TRBJ1-2; TRBD1 matches at 8 bases. The CDR3 covers 15 residues. V shed 4 bases, J shed 1 base, and the junction held 5 bases outside the gene matches. CDR1 and CDR2 from the germline V gene are SNHLY and FYNNEI. CDR3: CASSAWTGNNYGYTF. The DNA for the CDR3 is TGTGCCAGCAGTGCATGGACAGGGAATAACTATGGCTACACCTTC.

This clone was seen a handful of times. V gene TRBV7-9 combines with J gene TRBJ2-1; 10 positions match TRBD1. CDR1 and CDR2 from the germline V gene are SEHNR and FQNEAQ (reference sequence). The CDR3 contains 14 residues. The J segment lost 7 bases and the V segment lost 3 bases, leaving 3 bases of the junction unmatched. For the CDR3, the DNA is TGTGCCAGCAGCTTGGACAGGGGGGAGAATGAGCAGTTCTTC. It encodes CASSLDRGENEQFF.

The chain couples TRBV20-1 to TRBJ1-2; tentatively, D is TRBD1 (5 bases). The CDR3 sequence is 11 residues long. Germline loops: CDR1 DFQATT, CDR2 SNEGSKA (reference sequence). V was shortened by 6 bases and J by 5 bases, with 10 bases between the two germline ends. The CDR3 is CSATPGYGYTF. CDR3 nucleotide sequence: TGCAGTGCGACCCCAGGGTATGGCTACACCTTC.

This clone came up a few times. The chain recombines TRBV19 with TRBJ2-5, with 10 bases matching TRBD2. Germline V gene lookup returns CDR1 LNHDA and CDR2 SQIVND (reference sequence). The trim removed 6 bases at V and 5 bases at J, leaving 9 bases unmatched. The CDR3 sequence is 15 residues long. The CDR3 reads CASSGLAEVWETQYF. The CDR3 coding sequence is TGTGCCAGTAGCGGACTAGCGGAGGTCTGGGAGACCCAGTACTTC. Combining the CDR3 with reference TRBV19 and TRBJ2-5 gives the whole variable domain DGGITQSPKYLFRKEGQNVTLSCEQNLNHDAMYWYRQDPGQGLRLIYYSQIVNDFQKGDIAEGYSVSREKKESFPLTVTSAQKNPTAFYLCASSGLAEVWETQYFGPGTRLLVL.

This clone was counted only a few times. The chain couples TRBV7-6 to TRBJ2-6, with D hard to call. Deletions cut 5 bases from V and 0 bases from J, with 14 bases between. The CDR3 is 17 amino acids. Germline loops: CDR1 SGHVS, CDR2 FNYEAQ. The CDR3 bases are TGTGCCAGCAGCACCTTAACAACAGTCTCTGGGGCCAACGTCCTGACTTTC. Translation gives CASSTLTTVSGANVLTF.

J is TRBJ1-2 and V is TRBV2; possibly TRBD1 for D (6 bases). The CDR3 consists of 14 residues. Germline V CDR1 and CDR2: SNHLY, FYNNEI. Between the trimmed V and J ends, which lost 7 bases and 4 bases, there was a span of 16 bases. This CDR3 is CASTNSGAFYGYTF. The CDR3 coding sequence is TGTGCCAGCACTAACTCAGGGGCGTTCTATGGCTACACCTTC.

This clone was observed a few times. The gene calls are TRBV5-4 and TRBJ2-7, with 10 bases lining up with TRBD2. The germline V gene encodes CDR1 SGHNT and CDR2 YYREEE (reference sequence). V lost 4 bases to trimming and J lost 4 bases; unmatched junction nucleotides: 11. CDR3 length: 16 residues. In DNA form, the CDR3 reads TGTGCCAGCAGCCCCAAAGGAGGGACTAGCGCGTACGAGCAGTACTTC. Translation: CASSPKGGTSAYEQYF.

This clone has only a few counts. The J gene is TRBJ1-2, the V gene TRBV11-2, with D unclear. Between the trimmed V and J ends, which lost 5 bases and 3 bases, there was a span of 7 bases. The CDR3 covers 12 residues. Germline CDR1 is SGHAT and CDR2 is FQNNGV. CDR3 sequence (DNA): TGTGCCAGCAGCCTCGGGTACTATGGCTACACCTTC. Its protein is CASSLGYYGYTF. The full variable domain, in which reference TRBV11-2 and TRBJ1-2 provide the parts outside the CDR3, is EAGVAQSPRYKIIEKRQSVAFWCNPISGHATLYWYQQILGQGPKLLIQFQNNGVVDDSQLPKDRFSAERLKGVDSTLKIQPAKLEDSAVYLCASSLGYYGYTFGSGTRLTVV.

Details on this clone: Distinct nucleotide sequences in the sample also encode this CDR3. The chain joins TRBV6-6 to TRBJ2-5; D unclear. Per the germline V gene, CDR1 is MNHNY and CDR2 is SVGAGI (reference sequence). The germline V and J ends were trimmed by 3 bases and 5 bases, with 4 bases remaining between them. This CDR3 is 11 amino acids long. The CDR3 DNA sequence: TGTGCCAGCAGTTATGAGGAGACCCAGTACTTC. Residues: CASSYEETQYF.

This clone has only a few counts. The CDR3 nucleotides read TGCGCCAGCAGATACGGCGGGAGTGGGGTAGATACGCAGTATTTT. As protein: CASRYGGSGVDTQYF. V usage is TRBV5-1 and J usage is TRBJ2-3, with 7 bases matching TRBD2. The CDR3 consists of 15 residues. In germline, CDR1 is SGHRS, CDR2 YFSETQ. V gave up 5 bases and J gave up 5 bases; unmatched junction bases: 11.

This clone was counted many times. The chain recombines TRBV29-1 with TRBJ2-2; TRBD1 matches at 7 bases. Germline CDR1 is SQVTM and CDR2 is ANQGSEA. Trimming at V came to 7 bases and at J to 0 bases, leaving 8 bases not matched to a gene. This CDR3 has 15 residues. The CDR3 protein is CSAVVGQSNTGELFF. CDR3 sequence (DNA): TGCAGCGCCGTGGTGGGACAGTCGAACACCGGGGAGCTGTTTTTT.

This clone has a handful of counts. V usage is TRBV5-1 and J usage is TRBJ2-2, with D possibly TRBD2 on 5 matching bases. CDR1 is SGHRS and CDR2 is YFSETQ in the germline V gene. V was pared by 0 bases and J by 4 bases, with 10 bases between. The CDR3 runs to 15 residues. The CDR3 nucleotides read TGCGCCAGCAGCTTGGTTAGCGTCAGCACCGGGGAGCTGTTTTTT. It codes for CASSLVSVSTGELFF.

This clone was counted between two and nine times. V gene TRBV29-1 combines with J gene TRBJ2-7; TRBD1 matches at 7 bases. Germline loops: CDR1 SQVTM, CDR2 ANQGSEA. The CDR3 length is 12 residues. V was clipped by 6 bases and J by 4 bases; unmatched bases: 6. CDR3 nucleotide sequence: TGCAGCGTGAGACCGACAGGGTACGAGCAGTACTTC. Protein: CSVRPTGYEQYF.

J is TRBJ2-5 and V is TRBV5-1; D is perhaps TRBD2 (6 bases). The J call may be incorrect, as the DNA end agrees better with TRBJ2-7. The length of the CDR3 is 13 residues. Germline assignment: CDR1 SGHRS and CDR2 YFSETQ. DNA for the CDR3: TGCGCCAGCAGCCTCAGCGGGCTCTACGAGCAGTACTTC. This encodes CASSLSGLYEQYF.

The V gene is TRBV9, the J gene TRBJ1-1; 10 bases are a match to TRBD1. V shed 0 bases and J 4 bases; nucleotides not matched to a gene: 6. This CDR3 has 16 residues. The germline gives CDR1 SGDLS, CDR2 YYNGEE. DNA of the CDR3: TGTGCCAGCAGCGTAGAGACAGGGGGCAGGGGCACTGAAGCTTTCTTT. It codes for CASSVETGGRGTEAFF.

The chain carries TRBV6-1 and TRBJ2-2; 8 bases are shared with TRBD2. Germline V CDR1 and CDR2: MNHNS, SASEGT. This CDR3 has 15 residues. The V gene end was trimmed by 3 bases and the J gene end by 9 bases; junction bases not matched to a gene: 9. The CDR3 DNA is TGTGCCAGCAGTGAGATCGCGGGAGGTGCCCGGGAGCTGTTTTTT. It specifies CASSEIAGGARELFF.

The sample holds a few counts of this clone. This rearrangement joins TRBV4-3 to TRBJ2-1, with D perhaps matching TRBD2 (5 bases). Trimming pared 0 bases from V and 0 bases from J, leaving 12 bases between. Germline CDR1 is LGHNA and CDR2 is YSLEER. The CDR3 contains 17 residues. CDR3 sequence: CASSQERGSGSYNEQFF. The CDR3 region has the DNA TGCGCCAGCAGCCAAGAACGGGGTTCGGGCTCCTACAATGAGCAGTTCTTC.

This chain connects TRBV18 to TRBJ1-1, with D possibly being TRBD1 (6 bases). The CDR3 consists of 15 residues. V was clipped by 2 bases and J by 6 bases, with 16 bases between them. The germline V gene has CDR1 KGHSH and CDR2 LQKENI. The CDR3 is CASSPKVDGTPEAFF. CDR3 DNA sequence: TGTGCCAGCTCACCAAAGGTAGACGGGACACCTGAAGCTTTCTTT.